The source of this T cell receptor beta chain is a study of shared clonotypes between healthy human individuals. Germline V lookup: CDR1 MNHEY, CDR2 SVGAGI. The ends were cut back, 0 bases at V and 0 bases at J, with 9 bases in the middle. CDR3 length equals 15 residues. Profiling relied on immunoSEQ multiplex PCR, and the TCRdb table lists in-frame clones only, not all of them. The repertoire holds over a million clones, with about 76% as singletons. This clone was counted once. This clonotype was sampled from a man in his late teens or twenties in good health. Sample: memory CD4+ T cells sorted from blood. Subset: CD45RA-negative fraction. The genes are TRBV6-5 and TRBJ2-7, with a tentative D call TRBD1 (6 bases). The CDR3 loop reads CASSYSSRGSYEQYF. Here the CDR3 DNA reads TGTGCCAGCAGTTACTCATCCAGGGGCTCCTACGAGCAGTACTTC.